This paragraph reports one T cell receptor (beta chain). V lost 3 bases to trimming and J lost 6 bases; unmatched junction nucleotides: 18. The CDR3 runs to 18 residues. Germline lookup yields CDR1 SGDLS and CDR2 YYNGEE. Assay used: immunoSEQ multiplex PCR; TCRdb lists only in-frame clones, some missing. The sample carries 310,000 or so clones, 88% recorded once. The data belong to a study of blood T cell repertoires in COVID-19. V usage is TRBV9 and J usage is TRBJ2-1, with 7 bases that match TRBD2. The sequence came from a woman aged 25 to 39 with COVID-19, enrolled during active disease. Input material: peripheral blood. The chain's CDR3 is CASSESLMGRGSGNEQFF. The CDR3 DNA follows: TGTGCCAGCAGCGAGAGTCTGATGGGGCGCGGGAGTGGCAATGAGCAGTTCTTC.